This TCR beta chain was identified in a study of blood T cell repertoires in COVID-19. The wider study: Collection of acute and convalescent COVID-19 samples took place in the United States, Italy and Spain. From T cells, B-cell-depleted T cells, or PBMCs came the material, which was cDNA or gDNA.

CDR1 is LNHDA and CDR2 is SQIVND in the germline V gene (reference sequence). The CDR3 loop spans 13 amino acids. J lost 2 bases, V lost 8 bases, and 3 bases had no gene match. Notes on this clone: Other DNA sequences in this specimen translate into the identical CDR3.

The assay was immunoSEQ multiplex PCR, and TCRdb's table has in-frame clones only and misses some. The top ten hold roughly 11% of the sample, which has about 140,000 clones, around 73% seen once. The rearrangement joins TRBV19 to TRBJ1-5; TRBD1 agrees at 7 bases. This TCR came from a man aged 55 to 70 who had recovered from COVID-19. The sequenced sample consisted of peripheral blood. The CDR3 region is CASSGTGNQPQHF. CDR3 coding DNA: TGTGCCAGTTCGGGGACAGGCAATCAGCCCCAGCATTTT. Full variable domain (rest looked up from reference TRBV19 and TRBJ1-5): DGGITQSPKYLFRKEGQNVTLSCEQNLNHDAMYWYRQDPGQGLRLIYYSQIVNDFQKGDIAEGYSVSREKKESFPLTVTSAQKNPTAFYLCASSGTGNQPQHFGDGTRLSIL.